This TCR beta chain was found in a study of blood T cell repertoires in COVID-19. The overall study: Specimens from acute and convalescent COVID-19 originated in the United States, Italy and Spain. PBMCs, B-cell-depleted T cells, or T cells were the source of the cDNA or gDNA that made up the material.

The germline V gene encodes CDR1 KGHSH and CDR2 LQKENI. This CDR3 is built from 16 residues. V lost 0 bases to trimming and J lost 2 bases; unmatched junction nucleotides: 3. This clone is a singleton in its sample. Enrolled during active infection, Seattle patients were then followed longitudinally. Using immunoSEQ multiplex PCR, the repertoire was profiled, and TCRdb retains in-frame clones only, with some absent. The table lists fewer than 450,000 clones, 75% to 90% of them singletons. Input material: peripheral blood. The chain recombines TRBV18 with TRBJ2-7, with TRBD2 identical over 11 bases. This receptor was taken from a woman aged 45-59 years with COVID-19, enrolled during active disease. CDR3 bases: TGTGCCAGCTCACCACCGGGACTAGCGGATCCCTACGAGCAGTACTTC. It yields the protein CASSPPGLADPYEQYF.